The source of this TCR beta chain is a study of blood T cell repertoires in COVID-19. Libraries were prepared by immunoSEQ multiplex PCR; TCRdb keeps only in-frame clonotypes and omits some of them. The repertoire consists of roughly 100,000 clones, with 70% to 90% occurring once and the leading ten covering approximately 3.5%. The sequence was obtained from a woman aged 60 to 75 with acute or convalescent COVID-19. The sample consisted of peripheral blood.

CDR3 nucleotides: TGTGCCAGCAGCCAAAACCCCCACACGAACACCGGGGAGCTGTTTTTT. Amino acid sequence: CASSQNPHTNTGELFF. This rearrangement joins TRBV14 to TRBJ2-2; D not certain. The CDR3 runs 16 residues. V was cut by 2 bases and J by 0 bases, with 10 bases left in between. Per germline, CDR1 SGHDN and CDR2 FVKESK. The full variable domain, completed using reference TRBV14 and TRBJ2-2, is EAGVTQFPSHSVIEKGQTVTLRCDPISGHDNLYWYRRVMGKEIKFLLHFVKESKQDESGMPNNRFLAERTGGTYSTLKVQPAELEDSGVYFCASSQNPHTNTGELFFGEGSRLTVL.